This T cell receptor beta chain was captured by sequencing in a study of blood T cell repertoires in COVID-19. This study enrolled people aged about 18 to 90 from roughly 24 US geographic areas. Clinical history reported by participants formed the basis on which cohorts were assigned. TCRdb's copy holds only in-frame clones and misses some; the assay was immunoSEQ multiplex PCR. The repertoire has hundreds of thousands of clones, approximately 87% of them found once; the top ten carry over 3%. The sequenced material came from PBMCs or T cells enriched from blood (not recorded which). This TCR derives from a woman in her forties or fifties in a cohort exposed to, infected with or recovered from COVID-19 (not recorded which).

Here the CDR3 DNA reads TGTGCCAGCAAAGAAGTTCCGGGGAGTGGAACTGAAGCTTTCTTT. This gives the protein CASKEVPGSGTEAFF. The chain is built from TRBV5-4 and TRBJ1-1; D gene uncertain. Looked up from germline, CDR1 is SGHNT and CDR2 is YYREEE (reference sequence). The V gene lost 6 bases and the J gene lost 5 bases, with 20 bases spanning the gap. This CDR3 spans 15 amino acids.